This T cell receptor (beta chain) came from a study of blood T cell repertoires in COVID-19. The table came from immunoSEQ multiplex PCR; TCRdb's copy has only in-frame clones and leaves some out. The data hold more than 300,000 clones, with over 90% observed a single time. The CDR3 totals 14 residues. CDR1 is LGHDT and CDR2 is YNNKEL in the germline V gene (reference sequence). V lost 1 base and J 9 bases, leaving 10 bases between the germline ends. In terms of age and location, participants ranged from about 18 to 90 years and lived in approximately 24 US areas. This receptor was identified in a woman in her 30s who had been exposed to COVID-19. V usage is TRBV3-1 (or the pseudogene TRBV3-2) and J usage is TRBJ1-6; D perhaps matches TRBD1 (5 bases). The sequencing sample was made of PBMCs or T cells enriched from blood (not recorded which). CDR3 bases: TGTGCCAGCAGCCAAGCGCAGGGTAGTTCACCCCTCCACTTT. This translates into CASSQAQGSSPLHF.